The sequence of this T cell receptor (beta chain) was determined in a study of T cell changes during pregnancy in multiple sclerosis. Measured with immunoSEQ multiplex PCR; TCRdb has only the in-frame clones, and not every one. The sample consists of about 64,000 clones, 90% of them appearing once. The germline CDR1 and CDR2 sequences are SGDLS and YYNGEE. CDR3 length: 14 amino acids. Trimming removed 0 bases from V and 11 bases from J, with 17 bases in between. The gene calls are TRBV9 and TRBJ1-1, with unresolved D. This specimen was peripheral blood, taken in the second trimester of pregnancy. The source is a female donor in good health, enrolled as a control in a pregnancy study. The CDR3 DNA is TGTGCCAGCAGCGTAGGGGCAGTCCCGGACTGGGCTTTCTTT. It translates to CASSVGAVPDWAFF. The variable domain in full, with the rest retrieved from reference TRBV9 and TRBJ1-1, is DSGVTQTPKHLITATGQRVTLRCSPRSGDLSVYWYQQSLDQGLQFLIQYYNGEERAKGNILERFSAQQFPDLHSELNLSSLELGDSALYFCASSVGAVPDWAFFGQGTRLTVV.